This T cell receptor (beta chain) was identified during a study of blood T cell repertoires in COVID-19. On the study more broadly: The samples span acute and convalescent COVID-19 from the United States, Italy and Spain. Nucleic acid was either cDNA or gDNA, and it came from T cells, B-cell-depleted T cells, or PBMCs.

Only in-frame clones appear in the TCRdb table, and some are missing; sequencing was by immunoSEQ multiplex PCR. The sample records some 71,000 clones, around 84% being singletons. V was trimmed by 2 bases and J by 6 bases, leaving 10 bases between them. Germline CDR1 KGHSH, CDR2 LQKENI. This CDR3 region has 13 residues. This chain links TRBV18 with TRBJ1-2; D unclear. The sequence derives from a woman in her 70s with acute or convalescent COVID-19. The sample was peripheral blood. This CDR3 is CASSPSGIDGYTF. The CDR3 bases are TGTGCCAGCTCACCATCGGGTATCGATGGCTACACCTTC.